The text below deals with one T cell receptor (beta chain). Its antigen is as yet unknown. The data derive from a study of radiotherapy plus CTLA-4 blockade in lung cancer. In the study overall: Objective response rate was around 20%; disease control rate, around 30%. General study results and limits: Early clone dynamics of blood T cells, plus interferon-beta, reportedly predicted response best.

Trimming stripped 0 bases from V and 7 bases from J, with 14 bases between. This CDR3 is 14 amino acids long. The germline CDR1 and CDR2 sequences are SGHNT and YYREEE (reference sequence). TCRdb's copy holds only in-frame clones and misses some; the assay was immunoSEQ multiplex PCR. The sample shows about 87,000 clones, around 86% of them seen only once. This clonotype was obtained from a human donor with non-small cell lung cancer that progressed on radiotherapy plus ipilimumab. Sequencing was performed on peripheral blood, taken from a patient treated with radiotherapy plus ipilimumab. The chain has TRBV5-4 and TRBJ2-7; D is uncertain. In DNA form, the CDR3 reads TGTGCCAGCAGCTTGGAAGCCGGGTTGGGTGAGCAGTACTTC. As protein: CASSLEAGLGEQYF. The variable domain in full, with the rest retrieved from reference TRBV5-4 and TRBJ2-7, is ETGVTQSPTHLIKTRGQQVTLRCSSQSGHNTVSWYQQALGQGPQFIFQYYREEENGRGNFPPRFSGLQFPNYSSELNVNALELDDSALYLCASSLEAGLGEQYFGPGTRLTVT.